The present T cell receptor (beta chain) was sequenced within a study of blood T cell repertoires in COVID-19. In the study overall: The analysed material was cDNA or gDNA that came from T cells, B-cell-depleted T cells, or PBMCs.

V dropped 5 bases and J dropped 0 bases, with 17 bases sitting between them. The length of the CDR3 is 16 residues. Germline V gene sequence: CDR1 SGHTA, CDR2 FQGNSA. Original handling: Amplification with reference gene primers provided the estimates of nucleated cell counts. TCRdb keeps only in-frame clones here, not all; method: immunoSEQ multiplex PCR. V and J calls and clone size are as listed in that table; D and trimming were resolved from the DNA. This sample has hundreds of thousands of clones; 90% occur once, and the top ten carry approximately 4%. Study members were between about 18 and 100 years old and lived in over 20 US regions. Participants were placed into cohorts based on the clinical history they reported.

This sequence joins TRBV7-2 and TRBJ2-7; a weak D match, TRBD1 (6 bases). Material for sequencing was PBMCs or T cells enriched from blood (not recorded which). This receptor was taken from a young woman with acute COVID-19. This CDR3 is CASSPRTAYLSYEQYF. As DNA, the CDR3 is TGTGCCAGCAGCCCTAGGACAGCCTATCTCTCCTACGAGCAGTACTTC.